A selection of T cell receptor beta chains follows, all from one sample in a study of neurological immune-mediated disorders. One entry per CDR3 protein, called by TCRdb with MiXCR from the 5' RACE reads. The top ten hold around 1.9% of the sample, which has roughly 30,000 distinct CDR3 sequences, 5.5% to 6% seen once. The sample comprised CD4+ T cells from blood. These TCRs come from a woman aged 45-59 years in good health. Each CDR3 is given with its conserved first and last residue. A D gene is named only where the DNA matches it firmly. Clone size is not always given. Where it is, it says once, few, many or a class for expanded clones.

D	size	V	J	DNA	CDR3
TRBD2	many	TRBV27	TRBJ2-2	TGTGCCAGCAGTTACAGCGGGGGTAACGGGGAGCTGTTTTTT	CASSYSGGNGELFF
-	many	TRBV3-1	TRBJ1-1	TGTGCCAGCAGGTCCCTGACGGCGGTGAACACTGAAGCTTTCTTT	CASRSLTAVNTEAFF
TRBD2	many	TRBV28	TRBJ2-3	TGTGCCAGCAGTTCCTGGACTAGCGGAGACACAGATACGCAGTATTTT	CASSSWTSGDTDTQYF
-	many	TRBV9	TRBJ1-5	TGTGCCAGCAGCGGGTTACCGGGTCATCGACGGGATCAGCCCCAGCATTTT	CASSGLPGHRRDQPQHF
TRBD2	many	TRBV7-3	TRBJ2-1	TGTGCCAGCAGCTCCAACCCGGGACTAGCGGACCATGAGCAGTTCTTC	CASSSNPGLADHEQFF
-	many	TRBV7-7	TRBJ2-2	TGTGCCAGCAGCCTGGGGGCCGGGGAGCTGTTTTTT	CASSLGAGELFF
TRBD2	many	TRBV5-1	TRBJ2-2	TGCGCCAGCAGCTTGTCTAGCGGACCAACCGGGGAGCTGTTTTTT	CASSLSSGPTGELFF
-	many	TRBV19	TRBJ1-6	TGTGCCAGTAGTTCCCGACAGTCACCCCTCCACTTT	CASSSRQSPLHF
-	many	TRBV12-3/TRBV12-4	TRBJ2-3	TGTGCCAGCAACGCCCCCCAGGGGGGAGATACGCAGTATTTT	CASNAPQGGDTQYF
TRBD1	many	TRBV5-1	TRBJ1-2	TGCGCCAGCAGCTCGGCCGGACAGGGCTATGGCTACACCTTC	CASSSAGQGYGYTF
-	many	TRBV19	TRBJ2-1	TGTGCCAGTAGCTTACTCCCTCTGGCGGGAAAGGGTAGGAATGAGCAGTTCTTC	CASSLLPLAGKGRNEQFF
-	many	TRBV20-1	TRBJ2-1	TGCAGTGCAACGGGGGGCCTGGGTGTTGAGCAGTTCTTC	CSATGGLGVEQFF
-	many	TRBV20-1	TRBJ1-1	TGCAGTGCCGGAATAGGGGGGGGGAACACTGAAGCTTTCTTT	CSAGIGGGNTEAFF
-	many	TRBV19	TRBJ2-7	TGTGCCAGTAGTTCACCCGGGATCTCCTACGAGCAGTACTTC	CASSSPGISYEQYF
-	many	TRBV29-1	TRBJ2-3	TGCAGCGTTTTCGGGAGCGGAGATACGCAGTATTTT	CSVFGSGDTQYF
-	many	TRBV2	TRBJ2-2	TGTGCCAGCAGTGATTTCCCAACCGTGGGGGAGCTGTTTTTT	CASSDFPTVGELFF
-	many	TRBV5-1	TRBJ2-1	TGCGCCAGCAGCTTGACAGTTGCCTACAATGAGCAGTTCTTC	CASSLTVAYNEQFF
-	many	TRBV28	TRBJ2-7	TGTGCCAGCAGTTTACGGGATTTTCGGGCGTACTTC	CASSLRDFRAYF
TRBD1	many	TRBV3-1	TRBJ1-1	TGTGCCAGCAGCCCCGACCACCCAGGGGGCGAGGCTGAAGCTTTCTTT	CASSPDHPGGEAEAFF
TRBD2	many	TRBV25-1	TRBJ2-6	TGTGCCAGCAGTGACGCGGGGGACGGGGCCAACGTCCTGACTTTC	CASSDAGDGANVLTF
-	many	TRBV11-2	TRBJ1-2	TGTGCCAGCAGCTTAGCCCCAGGCGTCTATGGCTACACCTTC	CASSLAPGVYGYTF
-	many	TRBV10-3	TRBJ2-2	TGTGCCATCACCTCCCTCGGGACCGGGGAGCTGTTTTTT	CAITSLGTGELFF
-	many	TRBV20-1	TRBJ1-1	TGCAGTGCGCAGGGACAGAACACTGAAGCTTTCTTT	CSAQGQNTEAFF
-	many	TRBV15	TRBJ2-1	TGTGCCACCAGCAGAGCCCGGGCAGGGAGCTACAATGAGCAGTTCTTC	CATSRARAGSYNEQFF
-	-	TRBV5-1	TRBJ1-1	TGCGCCAGCAGCTTGGACTGGGGAAACACTGAAGCTTTCTTT	CASSLDWGNTEAFF
-	many	TRBV20-1	TRBJ1-2	TGCAGTGCTAGGGATCGAACCCAGGCCAGTAACTATGGCTACACCTTC	CSARDRTQASNYGYTF
-	many	TRBV28	TRBJ1-1	TGTGCCAGCAGTTTCATGGTTACGAACACTGAAGCTTTCTTT	CASSFMVTNTEAFF
-	many	TRBV5-1	TRBJ2-4	TGCGCCAGCAGCTCACAGGGATCCAAAAACATTCAGTACTTC	CASSSQGSKNIQYF
TRBD2	many	TRBV4-3	TRBJ2-3	TGCGCCAGCAGCCAAGGGACAGGGACTAGCGGGAGGGGAGATACGCAGTATTTT	CASSQGTGTSGRGDTQYF
TRBD2	many	TRBV12-3/TRBV12-4	TRBJ2-1	TGTGCCAGCAGTCCCCTAGCGGGAGGGCCGTATGAGCAGTTCTTC	CASSPLAGGPYEQFF
-	many	TRBV24-1	TRBJ2-4	TGTGCCACCAGTGCCCCGGACGGGCTGGACATTCAGTACTTC	CATSAPDGLDIQYF
-	many	TRBV29-1	TRBJ1-5	TGCAGCGTGGCAGGGGACGGGGCCAATCAGCCCCAGCATTTT	CSVAGDGANQPQHF
TRBD1	many	TRBV7-2	TRBJ1-4	TGTGCCAGCAGCTCGTGGGGGGGGACAGGGAATGAAAAACTGTTTTTT	CASSSWGGTGNEKLFF